This T cell receptor beta chain was recovered during a study of T-cell reconstitution after alpha-beta-depleted transplantation in children. Germline CDR1 reads SGHAT; CDR2 reads FQNNGV. The CDR3 consists of 19 residues. V was clipped by 6 bases and J by 6 bases; unmatched bases: 15. Unique molecular identifiers tagged the TCRbeta library. TCRdb reprocessed the PCR reads with MiXCR, giving one entry per CDR3 protein. In the table there are about 540,000 distinct CDR3 sequences, roughly 18% of which are singletons. This clonotype was picked up a small number of times. This TCR was sampled from a human donor who donated a stem cell graft to a child with acute lymphoblastic leukemia. The source was PBMCs from the stem cell graft donor, collected from the stem cell graft. V is TRBV11-2 and J is TRBJ2-2; 14 nucleotides agree with TRBD2. CDR3 in DNA: TGTGCCAGCAGTCAGGGACTAGCGGGAGAGGCGGCCTGGTCCGGGGAGCTGTTTTTT. It codes for CASSQGLAGEAAWSGELFF.